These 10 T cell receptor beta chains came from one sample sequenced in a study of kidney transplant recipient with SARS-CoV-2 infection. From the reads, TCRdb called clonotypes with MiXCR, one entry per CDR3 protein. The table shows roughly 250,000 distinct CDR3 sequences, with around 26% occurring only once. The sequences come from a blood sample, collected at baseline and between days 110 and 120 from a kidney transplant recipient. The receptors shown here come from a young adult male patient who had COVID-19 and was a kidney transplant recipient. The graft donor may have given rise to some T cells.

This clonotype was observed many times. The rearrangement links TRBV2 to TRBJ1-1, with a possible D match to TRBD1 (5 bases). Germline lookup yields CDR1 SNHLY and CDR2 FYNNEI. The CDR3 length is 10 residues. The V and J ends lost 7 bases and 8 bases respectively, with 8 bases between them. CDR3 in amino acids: CASTGGEAFF. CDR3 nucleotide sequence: TGTGCCAGCACCGGGGGGGAAGCTTTCTTT.

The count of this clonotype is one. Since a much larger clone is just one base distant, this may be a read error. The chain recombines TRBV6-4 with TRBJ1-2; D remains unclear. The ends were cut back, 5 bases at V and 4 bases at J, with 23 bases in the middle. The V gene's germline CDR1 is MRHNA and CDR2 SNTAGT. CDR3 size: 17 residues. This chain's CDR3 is CASSSSDSHGKTYGYTF. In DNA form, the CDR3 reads TGTGCCAGCAGTTCCAGCGACTCACACGGAAAGACCTATGGCTACACCTTC.

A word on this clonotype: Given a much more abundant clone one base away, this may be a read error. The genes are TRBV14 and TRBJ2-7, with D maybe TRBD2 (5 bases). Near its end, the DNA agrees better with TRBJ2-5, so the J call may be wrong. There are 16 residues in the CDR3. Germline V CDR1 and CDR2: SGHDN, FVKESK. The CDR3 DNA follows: TGTGCCAGCTCGCTTCGTCATCACTCAGAGGGAGAGACCCAGTACTTC. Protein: CASSLRHHSEGETQYF.

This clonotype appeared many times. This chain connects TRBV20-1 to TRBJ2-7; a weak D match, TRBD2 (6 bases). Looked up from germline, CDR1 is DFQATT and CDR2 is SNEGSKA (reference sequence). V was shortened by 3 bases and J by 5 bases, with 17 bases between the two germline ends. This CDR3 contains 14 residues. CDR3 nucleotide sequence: TGCAGTGCTAGTCCCCCGGGAGTAGGCAACGAGCAGTACTTC. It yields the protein CSASPPGVGNEQYF.

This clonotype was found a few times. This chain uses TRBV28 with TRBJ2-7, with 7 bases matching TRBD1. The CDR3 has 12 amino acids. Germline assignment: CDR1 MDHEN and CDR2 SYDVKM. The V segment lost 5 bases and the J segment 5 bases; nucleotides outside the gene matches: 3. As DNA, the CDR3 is TGTGCCAGCAGTCAACAGGGGAACGAGCAGTACGTC. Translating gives CASSQQGNEQYV.

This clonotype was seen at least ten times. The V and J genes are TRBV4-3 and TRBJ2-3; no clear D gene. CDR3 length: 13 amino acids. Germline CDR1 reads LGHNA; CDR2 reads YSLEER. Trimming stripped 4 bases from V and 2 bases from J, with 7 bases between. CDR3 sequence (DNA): TGCGCCAGCAGCCTTCTACTCACAGATACGCAGTATTTT. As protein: CASSLLLTDTQYF.

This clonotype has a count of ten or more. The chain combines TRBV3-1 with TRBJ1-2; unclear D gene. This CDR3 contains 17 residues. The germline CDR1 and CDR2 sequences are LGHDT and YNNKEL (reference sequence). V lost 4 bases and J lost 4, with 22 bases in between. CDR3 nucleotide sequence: TGTGCCAGCAGCCCCAGACACACCCTTCGAAAGACCTATGGCTACACCTTC. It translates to CASSPRHTLRKTYGYTF.

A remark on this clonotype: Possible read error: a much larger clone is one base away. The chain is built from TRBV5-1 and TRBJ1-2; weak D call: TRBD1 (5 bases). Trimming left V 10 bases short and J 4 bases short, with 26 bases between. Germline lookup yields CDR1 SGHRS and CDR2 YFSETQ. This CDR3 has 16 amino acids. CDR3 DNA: TGCGCCGGCCACACAGGATCGGTTCGAAAGACCTATGGCTACACCTTC. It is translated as CAGHTGSVRKTYGYTF.

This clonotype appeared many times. The CDR3 sequence: CAWSVQVNTEAFF. The CDR3 bases are TGTGCCTGGAGTGTACAGGTGAACACTGAAGCTTTCTTT. The rearrangement uses TRBV30 and TRBJ1-1; D may be TRBD1 (5 bases). Deletions cut 0 bases from V and 0 bases from J, with 5 bases between. The CDR3 length is 13 residues. Germline loops: CDR1 GTSNPN, CDR2 SVGIG (reference sequence).

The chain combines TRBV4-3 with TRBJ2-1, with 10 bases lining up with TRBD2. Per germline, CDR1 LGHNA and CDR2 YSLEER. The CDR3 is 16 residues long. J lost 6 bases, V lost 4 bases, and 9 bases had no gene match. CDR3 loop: CASSPFSGGNRNEQFF. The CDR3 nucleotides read TGCGCCAGCAGCCCCTTTAGCGGGGGGAACCGCAATGAGCAGTTCTTC.